The T cell receptor beta chain under discussion was sequenced for a study of OX40 agonist ivuxolimab in advanced cancers. Study overall: Dose-escalation patients' cancers were hepatocellular carcinoma, melanoma, renal cell or head and neck cancer.

The method was immunoSEQ multiplex PCR; TCRdb's version includes in-frame clones alone and lacks a portion of them. The sample carries over 60,000 clones, 75% to 90% recorded once. The V and J ends lost 0 bases and 2 bases, in that order; junction bases with no gene match: 6. The germline CDR1 and CDR2 sequences are SGHRS and YFSETQ. The CDR3 is made up of 17 amino acids. The rearrangement uses TRBV5-1 and TRBJ2-2; 8 bases line up with TRBD2. Specimen: CD4+ or CD8+ T cells sorted from blood, collected in a trial of the OX40 agonist ivuxolimab. This receptor was identified in an adult with an advanced solid tumor such as melanoma, head and neck, liver or kidney cancer. The CDR3, as DNA: TGCGCCAGCAGCTTGGCCCGGGGGGGCTTCAACACCGGGGAGCTGTTTTTT. Its translation is CASSLARGGFNTGELFF.